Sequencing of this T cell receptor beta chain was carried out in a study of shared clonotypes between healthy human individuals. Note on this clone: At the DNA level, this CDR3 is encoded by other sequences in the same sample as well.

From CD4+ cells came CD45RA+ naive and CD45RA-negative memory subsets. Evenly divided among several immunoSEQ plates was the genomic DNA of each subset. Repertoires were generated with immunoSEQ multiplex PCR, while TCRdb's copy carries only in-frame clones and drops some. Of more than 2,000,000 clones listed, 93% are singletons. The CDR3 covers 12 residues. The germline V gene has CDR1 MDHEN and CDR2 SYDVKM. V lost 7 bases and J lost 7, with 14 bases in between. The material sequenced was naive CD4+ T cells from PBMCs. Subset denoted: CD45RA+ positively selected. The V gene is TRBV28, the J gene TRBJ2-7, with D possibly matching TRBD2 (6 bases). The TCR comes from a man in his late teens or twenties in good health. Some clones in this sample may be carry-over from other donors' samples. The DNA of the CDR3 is TGTGCCAGCACCACGCGGGGTGGAGAGCAGTACTTC. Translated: CASTTRGGEQYF.